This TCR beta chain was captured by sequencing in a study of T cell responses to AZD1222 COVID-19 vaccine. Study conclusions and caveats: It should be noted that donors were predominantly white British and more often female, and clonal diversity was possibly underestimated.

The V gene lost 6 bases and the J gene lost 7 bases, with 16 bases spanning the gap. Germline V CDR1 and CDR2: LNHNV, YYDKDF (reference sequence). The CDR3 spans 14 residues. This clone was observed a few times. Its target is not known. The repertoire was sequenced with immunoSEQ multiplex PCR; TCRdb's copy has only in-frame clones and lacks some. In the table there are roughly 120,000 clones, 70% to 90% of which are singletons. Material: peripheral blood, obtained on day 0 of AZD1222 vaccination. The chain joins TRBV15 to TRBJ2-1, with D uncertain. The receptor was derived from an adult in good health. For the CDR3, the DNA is TGTGCCACCAGTTTCGGGCAGTACCAAAATGAGCAGTTCTTC. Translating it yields CATSFGQYQNEQFF. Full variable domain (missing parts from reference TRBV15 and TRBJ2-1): DAMVIQNPRYQVTQFGKPVTLSCSQTLNHNVMYWYQQKSSQAPKLLFHYYDKDFNNEADTPDNFQSRRPNTSFCFLDIRSPGLGDTAMYLCATSFGQYQNEQFFGPGTRLTVL.